The clone carrying this TCR beta chain has only a few counts. No antigen is known for it. The sample is drawn from a study of metastatic and nonmetastatic thyroid tumors. Looking at the study overall: Peripheral blood and tumor or nodule samples from malignant and benign thyroid patients were compared. Study-wide findings and caveats: Benign nodules were reported to have significantly lower TCR beta diversity than malignant thyroid tumors, in blood and tumor.

Germline CDR1 MNHNS, CDR2 SASEGT. The V end was cut by 2 bases, the J end by 5 bases, with 12 bases between. This CDR3 is 14 amino acids long. Before thyroid surgery, none of the patients had received any treatment. TCRdb re-called the PCR reads through MiXCR. The data contain 40,000 to 55,000 clones, roughly a sixth of them singletons. The chain employs TRBV6-1 and TRBJ1-2; D is possibly TRBD1 (5 bases). The clonotype originates from a female donor with papillary thyroid cancer or a benign thyroid nodule (not recorded which). Some clones in this sample may be carry-over from other donors' samples. Sequenced material: blood. The CDR3 region is CASSELGWTYGYTF. For the CDR3, the DNA is TGTGCCAGCAGTGAATTGGGTTGGACATATGGCTACACCTTC.